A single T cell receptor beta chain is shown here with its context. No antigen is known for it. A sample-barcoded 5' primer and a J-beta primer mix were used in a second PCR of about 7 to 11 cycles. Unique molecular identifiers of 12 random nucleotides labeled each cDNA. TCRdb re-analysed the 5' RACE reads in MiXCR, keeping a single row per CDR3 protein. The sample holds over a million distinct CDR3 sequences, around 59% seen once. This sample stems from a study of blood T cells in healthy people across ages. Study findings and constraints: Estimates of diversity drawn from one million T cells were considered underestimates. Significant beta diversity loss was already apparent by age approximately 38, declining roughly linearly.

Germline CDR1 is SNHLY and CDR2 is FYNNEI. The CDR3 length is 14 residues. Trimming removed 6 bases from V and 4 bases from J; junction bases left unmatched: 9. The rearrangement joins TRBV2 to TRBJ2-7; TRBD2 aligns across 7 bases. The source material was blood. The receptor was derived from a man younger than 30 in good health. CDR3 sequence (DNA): TGTGCCAGCAGCGCCGGGACTATCCTATACGAGCAGTACTTC. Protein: CASSAGTILYEQYF. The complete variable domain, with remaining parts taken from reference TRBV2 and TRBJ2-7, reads EPEVTQTPSHQVTQMGQEVILRCVPISNHLYFYWYRQILGQKVEFLVSFYNNEISEKSEIFDDQFSVERPDGSNFTLKIRSTKLEDSAMYFCASSAGTILYEQYFGPGTRLTVT.